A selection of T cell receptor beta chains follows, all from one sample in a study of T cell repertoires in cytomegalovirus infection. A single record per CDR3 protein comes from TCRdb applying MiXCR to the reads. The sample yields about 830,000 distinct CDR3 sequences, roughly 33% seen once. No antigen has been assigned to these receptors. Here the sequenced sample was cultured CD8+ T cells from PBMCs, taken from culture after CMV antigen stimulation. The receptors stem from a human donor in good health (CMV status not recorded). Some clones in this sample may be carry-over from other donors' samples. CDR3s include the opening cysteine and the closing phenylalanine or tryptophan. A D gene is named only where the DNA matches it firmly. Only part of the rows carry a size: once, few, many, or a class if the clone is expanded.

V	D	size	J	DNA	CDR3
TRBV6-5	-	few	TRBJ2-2	TGTGCCAGCAGTTACTCTGGGGCAGTAGGGTGGGAGAACACCGGGGAGCTGTTTTTT	CASSYSGAVGWENTGELFF
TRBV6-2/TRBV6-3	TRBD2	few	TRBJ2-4	TGTGCCAGCAGTCCCTGGACTAGCGTTAACATTCAGTACTTC	CASSPWTSVNIQYF
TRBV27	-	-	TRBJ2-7	TGTGCCAGCAGTCCCTTCAGGGAACAGGGCTACGAGCAGTACTTC	CASSPFREQGYEQYF
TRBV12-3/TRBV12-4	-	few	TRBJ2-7	TGTGCCAGCAGTTTAGCGGGGGACCTCATCTCCTACGAGCAGTACTTC	CASSLAGDLISYEQYF
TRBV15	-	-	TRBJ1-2	TGTGCCACCAGTTGGACAGTTTTAGGAGTTAACTATGGCTACACCTTC	CATSWTVLGVNYGYTF
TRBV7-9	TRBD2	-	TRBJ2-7	TGTGCCAGCTCAACTAGCGGGGGGGCCTCCGAGCAGTACTTC	CASSTSGGASEQYF
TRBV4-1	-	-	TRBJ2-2	TGCGCCAGCAGCCAAGATGGGACACACACCGGGGAGCTGTTTTTT	CASSQDGTHTGELFF
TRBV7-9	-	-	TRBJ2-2	TGTGCCAGCAGCTTACCCGGGACCGCCACCGGGGAGCTGTTTTTT	CASSLPGTATGELFF
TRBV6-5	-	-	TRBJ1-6	TGTGCCAGCACCAACTATGGGGGGAGGTCCGATTCACCCCTCCACTTT	CASTNYGGRSDSPLHF
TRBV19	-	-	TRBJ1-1	TGTGCCACCCGACTCGGGGCAGGGGCTATGAACACTGAAGCTTTCTTT	CATRLGAGAMNTEAFF
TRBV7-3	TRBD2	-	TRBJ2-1	TGTGCCAGCAGCTCTTCGGGGGGGGCGGCCTACAATGAGCAGTTCTTC	CASSSSGGAAYNEQFF
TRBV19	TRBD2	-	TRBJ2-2	TGTGCCAGTAGAGGGCTAGCGGGGGGCTCGAACACCGGGGAGCTGTTTTTT	CASRGLAGGSNTGELFF
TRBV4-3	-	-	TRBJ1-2	TGCGCCAGCAGCCAAGATGAAGGAACCCGTGGCTACACCTTC	CASSQDEGTRGYTF
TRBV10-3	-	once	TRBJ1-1	TGTGCCATCAGCGTAGACATAGGCGGCACTGAAGCTTTCTTT	CAISVDIGGTEAFF
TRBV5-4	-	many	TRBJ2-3	TGTGCCAGCAGACTAGACAGTTTTCACACAGATACGCAGTATTTT	CASRLDSFHTDTQYF
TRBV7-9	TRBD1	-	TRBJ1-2	TGTGCCAGCAGCGCCGCACAGGGGGGCGACTATGGCTACACCTTC	CASSAAQGGDYGYTF
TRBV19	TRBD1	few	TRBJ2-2	TGTGCCAGTAGCCCATTCGTTACAGGGGCCGGGGAGCTGTTTTTT	CASSPFVTGAGELFF
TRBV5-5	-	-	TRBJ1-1	TGTGCCAGCAGCCATCGAGAGGGGATGAACACTGAAGCTTTCTTT	CASSHREGMNTEAFF
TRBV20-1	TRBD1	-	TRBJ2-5	TGCAGTGCCAAAGCAGACAGGGTTGAGACCCAGTACTTC	CSAKADRVETQYF
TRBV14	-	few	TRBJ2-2	TGTGCCAGCAGCCAAGTTCCTCGGGAGCTGTTTTTT	CASSQVPRELFF
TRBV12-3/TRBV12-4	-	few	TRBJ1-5	TGTGCCAGCAGGTCGGGGGATCCCAATCAGCCCCAGCATTTT	CASRSGDPNQPQHF
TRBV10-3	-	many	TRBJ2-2	TGTGCCATCAGTGCGATCCAGGGAAACACCGGGGAGCTGTTTTTT	CAISAIQGNTGELFF
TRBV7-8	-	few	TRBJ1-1	TGTGCCAGCAGCTTAGCGCCCGAGAACACTGAAGCTTTCTTT	CASSLAPENTEAFF
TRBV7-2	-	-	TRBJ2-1	TGTGCCAACAGCTTAGGTAACAATGAGCAGTTCTTC	CANSLGNNEQFF
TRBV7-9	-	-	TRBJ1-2	TGTGCCAGCAGCTTAGAGTCCCAGGACTATGGCTACACCTTC	CASSLESQDYGYTF
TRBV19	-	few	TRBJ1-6	TGTGCCAGTAGTATGGCCCCAGACGGTTCACCCCTCCACTTT	CASSMAPDGSPLHF
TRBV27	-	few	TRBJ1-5	TGTGCCAGCAGTATACTTGGACAGCCCCAGCATTTT	CASSILGQPQHF
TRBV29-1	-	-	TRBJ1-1	TGCAGCGTTGAAGGGGCGGACACTGAAGCTTTCTTT	CSVEGADTEAFF
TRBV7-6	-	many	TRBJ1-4	TGTGCCAGCAGCTTAAGGATCGGCCCCCGGGGGAATGAAAAACTGTTTTTT	CASSLRIGPRGNEKLFF
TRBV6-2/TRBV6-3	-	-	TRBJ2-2	TGTGCCAGCAGCTGGGAGGGACAGAAAGTTAAGAACACCGGGGAGCTGTTTTTT	CASSWEGQKVKNTGELFF
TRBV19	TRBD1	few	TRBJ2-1	TGTGCCAGTAGTATAGAGGACAGGGCGAACAATGAGCAGTTCTTC	CASSIEDRANNEQFF
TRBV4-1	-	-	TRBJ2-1	TGCGCCAGCAGCCACCCCAGCGGATTGGACAATGAGCAGTTCTTC	CASSHPSGLDNEQFF